This TCR beta chain emerged from a study of T cell responses to AZD1222 COVID-19 vaccine. From germline, CDR1 is SEHNR and CDR2 FQNEAQ (reference sequence). This CDR3 region has 12 residues. The V and J ends lost 5 bases and 6 bases respectively, with 9 bases between them. Some clones are missing from TCRdb's copy, which holds only in-frame ones; the method was immunoSEQ multiplex PCR. The sample lists 90,000 to 150,000 clones, 80% to 90% occurring once. Sequenced material: peripheral blood, taken on day 0 of AZD1222 vaccination. The chain is built from TRBV7-9 and TRBJ2-3, with D uncertain. This sequence was found in an adult in good health. CDR3 sequence (DNA): TGTGCCAGCAGCCCTCGAAGTGATACGCAGTATTTT. Residues: CASSPRSDTQYF.